This T cell receptor beta chain emerged from a study of blood T cell repertoires in COVID-19. In the authors' methods: Amplification from reference gene primers served as the basis for estimated nucleated cell counts. Measured with immunoSEQ multiplex PCR; TCRdb has only the in-frame clones, and not every one. Clone size and V and J calls were adopted from that table, with D and trimming inferred from the DNA. The table includes approximately 250,000 clones, over 75% detected once. The V end lost 4 bases, the J end lost 4 bases, and 12 bases lay between the germline ends. CDR1 is SGHRS and CDR2 is YFSETQ in the germline V gene. CDR3 length equals 14 residues.

The sample comprised peripheral blood. The clonotype originates from a human donor in a cohort sampled during active COVID-19. The V and J genes are TRBV5-1 and TRBJ2-1; TRBD2 is a possible D gene (5 bases). The CDR3 DNA follows: TGCGCCAGCAGCCCCCTGACGGGATACAATGAGCAGTTCTTC. This gives the protein CASSPLTGYNEQFF.